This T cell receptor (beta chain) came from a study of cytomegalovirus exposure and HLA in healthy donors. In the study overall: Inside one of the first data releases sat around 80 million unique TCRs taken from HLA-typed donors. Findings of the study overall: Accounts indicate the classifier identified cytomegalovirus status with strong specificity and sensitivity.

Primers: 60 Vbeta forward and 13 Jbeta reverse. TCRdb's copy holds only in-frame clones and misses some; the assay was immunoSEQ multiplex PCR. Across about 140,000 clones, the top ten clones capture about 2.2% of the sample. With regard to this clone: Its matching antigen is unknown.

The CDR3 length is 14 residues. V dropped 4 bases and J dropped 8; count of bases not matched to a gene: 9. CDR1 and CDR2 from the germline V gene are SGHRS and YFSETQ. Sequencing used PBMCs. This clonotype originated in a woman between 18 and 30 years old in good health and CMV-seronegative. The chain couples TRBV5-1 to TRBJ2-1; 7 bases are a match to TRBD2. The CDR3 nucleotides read TGCGCCAGCAGCCCCCGGGGGGTCTATCATGAGCAGTTCTTC. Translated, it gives CASSPRGVYHEQFF.